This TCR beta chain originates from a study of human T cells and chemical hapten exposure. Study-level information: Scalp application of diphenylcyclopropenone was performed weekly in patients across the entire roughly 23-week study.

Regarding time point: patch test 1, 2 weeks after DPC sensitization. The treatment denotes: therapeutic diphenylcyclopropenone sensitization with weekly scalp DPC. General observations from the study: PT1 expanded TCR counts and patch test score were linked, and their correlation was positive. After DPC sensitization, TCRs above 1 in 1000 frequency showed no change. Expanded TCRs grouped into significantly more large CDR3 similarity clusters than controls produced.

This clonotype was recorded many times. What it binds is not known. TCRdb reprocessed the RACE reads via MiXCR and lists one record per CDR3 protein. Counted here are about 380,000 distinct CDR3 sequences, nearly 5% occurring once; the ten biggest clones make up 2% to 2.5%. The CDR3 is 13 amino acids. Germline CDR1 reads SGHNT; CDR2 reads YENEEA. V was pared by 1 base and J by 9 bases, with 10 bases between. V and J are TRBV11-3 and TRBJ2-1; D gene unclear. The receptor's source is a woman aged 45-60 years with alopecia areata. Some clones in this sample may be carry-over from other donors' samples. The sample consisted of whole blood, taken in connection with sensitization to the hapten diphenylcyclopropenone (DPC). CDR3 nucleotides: TGTGCCAGCAGCTTAGCGGCGGTAGCTGAGCAGTTCTTC. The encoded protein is CASSLAAVAEQFF.